One and the same sample provided the 31 T cell receptor beta chains below, sequenced in a study of vaccination and CD4 T cells after COVID-19. Specified time point: late sampling 161 to 241 days after vaccination in a few convalescent patients. Treatment here: roughly ten-day PBMC culture with coronavirus spike peptide pools or control peptides (ViraFEST assay). The assay that was used to sequence DNA from cultured CD4+ T cells was the Oncomine TCR Beta short-read assay. Using its own MiXCR run on the PCR reads, TCRdb lists one record per CDR3 protein. The sample contains 20,000 to 25,000 distinct CDR3 sequences, 32% of which appear only once. What these receptors recognize is not known. Sequenced material: CD4+ T cells from blood, cultured in vitro, taken about 7 months after SARS-CoV-2 vaccination. These receptors originate from a human donor who had recovered from COVID-19.

The V and J genes are TRBV7-3 and TRBJ2-2, with TRBD2 as a possible D gene (5 bases). V was trimmed by 5 bases and J by 6 bases, leaving 13 bases between them. The germline V gene has CDR1 SGHTA and CDR2 FQGTGA. CDR3 length equals 14 residues. The CDR3 region is CASSPDYIAGELFF. The CDR3 nucleotides are TGTGCCAGCAGCCCCGACTACATCGCCGGGGAGCTGTTTTTT.

This clonotype showed up just a few times. The chain links TRBV20-1 to TRBJ1-6, with 11 positions matching TRBD1. The CDR3 sequence is 13 residues long. V lost 6 bases and J lost 9; bases outside the gene matches: 4. CDR1 DFQATT and CDR2 SNEGSKA come from the germline V gene (reference sequence). The DNA for the CDR3 is TGCAGTGCCGGACAGGGGGCAGGTTCACCCCTCCACTTT. It specifies CSAGQGAGSPLHF.

The chain joins TRBV4-3 to TRBJ2-6; 7 bases line up with TRBD1. The ends lost 1 base at V and 0 bases at J; junction bases unmatched: 18. The length of the CDR3 is 22 residues. CDR1 is LGHNA, CDR2 YSLEER, per germline. In DNA, the CDR3 is TGCGCCAGCAGCCAAGCGAGTAGAGACCGACAGGGTTCCTACTCTGGGGCCAACGTCCTGACTTTC. Protein sequence: CASSQASRDRQGSYSGANVLTF.

A few counts support this clonotype. This chain connects TRBV11-2 to TRBJ2-7; no reliable D call. With 3 bases removed from V and 1 base from J, the gap between germline ends came to 10 bases. The V gene's germline CDR1 is SGHAT and CDR2 FQNNGV. The CDR3 runs 14 residues. The chain's CDR3 is CASSFDIYSYEQYF. As DNA, the CDR3 is TGTGCCAGCAGCTTCGACATTTATTCCTACGAGCAGTACTTC.

The chain joins TRBV20-1 to TRBJ2-5; 14 bases are a match to TRBD2. The CDR3 covers 19 residues. V was pared by 0 bases and J by 5 bases, with 14 bases of the junction left unmatched. CDR1 is DFQATT and CDR2 is SNEGSKA in the germline V gene (reference sequence). CDR3 coding DNA: TGCAGTGCTAGAGAACTCAGACTAGCGGGGGGGAGGGTGGACGAGACCCAGTACTTC. Translated, it gives CSARELRLAGGRVDETQYF.

V gene TRBV7-9 combines with J gene TRBJ2-2; D uncertain. CDR1 is SEHNR and CDR2 is FQNEAQ in the germline V gene (reference sequence). The CDR3 runs 14 residues. V shed 4 bases and J shed 2 bases, with 8 bases lying between them. The CDR3 sequence: CASSSDVNTGELFF. The DNA for the CDR3 is TGTGCCAGCAGCTCAGACGTCAACACCGGGGAGCTGTTTTTT.

This chain joins TRBV5-4 and TRBJ2-5; 8 bases align to TRBD2. Germline trimming cut 3 bases from V and 1 base from J; bases unmatched to any gene: 2. The CDR3 runs 14 residues. Germline CDR1 and CDR2: SGHNT and YYREEE (reference sequence). CDR3 nucleotides: TGTGCCAGCAGCTGGCTAGCGGGCCAAGAGACCCAGTACTTC. The encoded protein is CASSWLAGQETQYF. Looking up the rest from reference TRBV5-4 and TRBJ2-5 gives the full variable domain: ETGVTQSPTHLIKTRGQQVTLRCSSQSGHNTVSWYQQALGQGPQFIFQYYREEENGRGNFPPRFSGLQFPNYSSELNVNALELDDSALYLCASSWLAGQETQYFGPGTRLLVL.

This clonotype showed up just a few times. V is TRBV28 and J is TRBJ2-7; D is unresolved. V lost 3 bases, J lost 3 bases, and 3 bases lay in between. The CDR3 length is 11 residues. Germline values: CDR1 MDHEN, CDR2 SYDVKM. CDR3 coding DNA: TGTGCCAGCAGTTTTGACTACGAGCAGTACTTC. It specifies CASSFDYEQYF.

The rearrangement uses TRBV11-2 and TRBJ2-1, with 13 bases lining up with TRBD2. The CDR3 is 19 residues long. Germline loops: CDR1 SGHAT, CDR2 FQNNGV. V lost 3 bases, J lost 7 bases, and 15 bases stayed unmatched. CDR3: CASSFPTSGGSVGWNEQFF. CDR3 sequence (DNA): TGTGCCAGCAGCTTCCCGACTAGCGGGGGGTCAGTTGGATGGAATGAGCAGTTCTTC.

The V gene is TRBV20-1, the J gene TRBJ1-5; unclear D gene. Germline assignment: CDR1 DFQATT and CDR2 SNEGSKA (reference sequence). This CDR3 contains 13 residues. V was shortened by 0 bases and J by 5 bases, with 8 bases between the two germline ends. CDR3 protein: CSARDAGDQPQHF. The CDR3 DNA reads TGCAGTGCTAGAGATGCGGGAGATCAGCCCCAGCATTTT.

This clonotype has a handful of counts. The chain combines TRBV6-1 with TRBJ1-2; D gene ambiguous. The CDR3 length is 11 residues. Germline V CDR1 and CDR2: MNHNS, SASEGT. V was trimmed by 5 bases and J by 9 bases, leaving 10 bases between them. This chain's CDR3 is CASSNRLSYTF. The CDR3 DNA reads as TGTGCCAGCAGTAATCGTCTTAGCTACACCTTC.

This clonotype appeared a few times. V and J are TRBV7-2 and TRBJ2-5; 7 bases fit TRBD1. Germline V gene data show CDR1 as SGHTA and CDR2 as FQGNSA. The J segment lost 3 bases and the V segment lost 5 bases, leaving 6 bases of the junction unmatched. The CDR3 spans 14 residues. CDR3 sequence (DNA): TGTGCCAGCAGCCCGAACAGGGGTAAAGAGACCCAGTACTTC. Translation gives CASSPNRGKETQYF.

The CDR3 protein is CASSEAVRNIHEQFF. For the CDR3, the DNA is TGTGCCAGCAGTGAAGCAGTTCGTAATATCCATGAGCAGTTCTTC. The chain joins TRBV6-1 to TRBJ2-1; unclear D gene. Germline V gene data show CDR1 as MNHNS and CDR2 as SASEGT. V dropped 0 bases and J dropped 8 bases, with 14 bases sitting between them. The CDR3 has 15 residues.

The chain links TRBV20-1 to TRBJ2-3; TRBD1 aligns across 8 bases. The J segment lost 4 bases and the V segment lost 6 bases, leaving 9 bases of the junction unmatched. The CDR3 loop spans 14 amino acids. Per the germline V gene, CDR1 is DFQATT and CDR2 is SNEGSKA (reference sequence). The CDR3 region has the DNA TGCAGTGCCGACGACAGGGGCGGGGCAGATACGCAGTATTTT. This gives the protein CSADDRGGADTQYF.

This clonotype was found a few times. This chain links TRBV20-1 with TRBJ2-1; tentative D call: TRBD2 (5 bases). V lost 6 bases and J 3 bases, leaving 12 bases between the germline ends. This CDR3 is built from 13 residues. In germline, CDR1 is DFQATT, CDR2 SNEGSKA (reference sequence). CDR3 loop: CSASTILYNEQFF. The CDR3 DNA reads as TGCAGTGCGTCGACTATCCTCTACAATGAGCAGTTCTTC.

The J gene is TRBJ2-7, the V gene TRBV14, with a weak D call TRBD2 (6 bases). The length of the CDR3 is 16 residues. Germline CDR1 and CDR2: SGHDN and FVKESK. V was pared by 1 base and J by 2 bases, with 15 bases between. The CDR3 region has the DNA TGTGCCAGCAGCCAAGGGGGTAGCGGCGCCCCCTACGAGCAGTACTTC. This translates into CASSQGGSGAPYEQYF.

This clonotype is labeled as medium-sized. This chain uses TRBV5-4 with TRBJ2-6; a weak D match, TRBD1 (5 bases). This CDR3 contains 15 residues. From germline, CDR1 is SGHNT and CDR2 YYREEE (reference sequence). V was trimmed by 1 base and J by 2 bases, leaving 7 bases between them. CDR3 sequence reads: CASSLPGTGANVLTF. In DNA, the CDR3 is TGTGCCAGCAGCTTGCCAGGGACTGGGGCCAACGTCCTGACTTTC. Filled out from reference TRBV5-4 and TRBJ2-6, the complete variable domain reads ETGVTQSPTHLIKTRGQQVTLRCSSQSGHNTVSWYQQALGQGPQFIFQYYREEENGRGNFPPRFSGLQFPNYSSELNVNALELDDSALYLCASSLPGTGANVLTFGAGSRLTVL.

The V gene is TRBV6-1, the J gene TRBJ2-7; possibly TRBD1 or TRBD2 for D (5 bases each). The V gene lost 5 bases and the J gene lost 10 bases, with 21 bases spanning the gap. CDR3 length equals 14 residues. Germline-derived CDR1 and CDR2 are MNHNS and SASEGT. CDR3 sequence reads: CASSITRGPSGQYF. CDR3 sequence (DNA): TGTGCCAGCAGTATAACCCGGGGACCTTCGGGACAGTACTTC.

This clonotype was observed a few times. V and J are TRBV6-5 and TRBJ1-5, with D unclear. Trimming pared 0 bases from V and 5 bases from J, leaving 5 bases between. This CDR3 has 13 amino acids. Germline V lookup: CDR1 MNHEY, CDR2 SVGAGI. CDR3 amino acids: CASSYSWDQPQHF. CDR3 coding DNA: TGTGCCAGCAGTTACTCATGGGATCAGCCCCAGCATTTT.

J is TRBJ2-1 and V is TRBV9, with 11 bases identical to TRBD2. CDR3 length: 17 amino acids. The V gene end was trimmed by 0 bases and the J gene end by 7 bases; junction bases not matched to a gene: 9. Germline CDR1 is SGDLS and CDR2 is YYNGEE. CDR3 protein: CASSVAIGTSGTNEQFF. The CDR3 nucleotides read TGTGCCAGCAGCGTAGCGATAGGGACTAGCGGAACAAATGAGCAGTTCTTC.

This clonotype has a handful of counts. V gene TRBV27 combines with J gene TRBJ2-6; tentatively, D is TRBD1 (6 bases). The CDR3 extends over 17 amino acids. Germline V gene sequence: CDR1 MNHEY, CDR2 SMNVEV (reference sequence). V was cut by 5 bases and J by 4 bases, with 18 bases left in between. CDR3 nucleotides: TGTGCCAGCAGTGGACTCGAAAGGGGGTCGGGGGCCAACGTCCTGACTTTC. This sequence encodes CASSGLERGSGANVLTF.

The rearrangement uses TRBV4-1 and TRBJ1-2; possibly TRBD1 for D (6 bases). With 1 base removed from V and 4 bases from J, the gap between germline ends came to 13 bases. The CDR3 covers 15 residues. Germline loops: CDR1 MGHRA, CDR2 YSYEKL. The CDR3 sequence: CASSQVWRGVYGYTF. The CDR3 DNA reads TGCGCCAGCAGCCAAGTTTGGAGGGGGGTCTATGGCTACACCTTC.

V is TRBV7-9 and J is TRBJ2-5; D gene ambiguous. V gave up 6 bases and J gave up 1 base, with 9 bases separating them. The V gene's germline CDR1 is SEHNR and CDR2 FQNEAQ (reference sequence). The CDR3 has 13 residues. The CDR3 loop is CASRFDLQETQYF. CDR3 sequence (DNA): TGTGCCAGCAGATTCGACCTCCAAGAGACCCAGTACTTC.

V is TRBV6-2 or TRBV6-3 and J is TRBJ2-7; no clear D. CDR3 length: 19 amino acids. The germline CDR1 and CDR2 sequences are MNHEY and SVGEGT. V lost 2 bases to trimming and J lost 3 bases, with 26 bases between them. The CDR3 sequence: CASSYPLSRAITSNYEQYF. CDR3 bases: TGTGCCAGCAGTTACCCGCTAAGCCGGGCCATCACATCGAACTACGAGCAGTACTTC.

In this sample, this clonotype turned up a few times. The V call is TRBV7-2, the J call TRBJ2-3; D gene unclear. Germline V lookup: CDR1 SGHTA, CDR2 FQGNSA. Deletions cut 4 bases from V and 0 bases from J, with 11 bases between. There are 15 residues in the CDR3. The CDR3 DNA is TGTGCCAGCAGCTCGCGACGCTCTAGCACAGATACGCAGTATTTT. It is translated as CASSSRRSSTDTQYF.

V usage is TRBV2 and J usage is TRBJ1-1; TRBD1 aligns across 10 bases. This CDR3 is 13 amino acids long. The J segment lost 5 bases and the V segment lost 3 bases, leaving 0 bases of the junction unmatched. Per the germline V gene, CDR1 is SNHLY and CDR2 is FYNNEI. Here the CDR3 DNA reads TGTGCCAGCAGTGAGGACAGGGGGACTGAAGCTTTCTTT. Translating gives CASSEDRGTEAFF.

V usage is TRBV15 and J usage is TRBJ1-3, with 7 positions matching TRBD1. V dropped 3 bases and J dropped 4; count of bases not matched to a gene: 9. The germline V gene encodes CDR1 LNHNV and CDR2 YYDKDF (reference sequence). The CDR3 sequence is 16 residues long. CDR3 bases: TGTGCCACCAGCAGTCGGAACCCGGGACAGGGAAACACCATATATTTT. It is translated as CATSSRNPGQGNTIYF.

This clonotype was recorded a few times. V and J are TRBV7-3 and TRBJ2-5, with 8 bases that match TRBD1. V was pared by 3 bases and J by 4 bases, with 7 bases of the junction left unmatched. The length of the CDR3 is 15 residues. Germline lookup yields CDR1 SGHTA and CDR2 FQGTGA. The CDR3 DNA follows: TGTGCCAGCAGCTTTACAGGGGGAATGGGAGAGACCCAGTACTTC. Translation: CASSFTGGMGETQYF.

Only a few counts were recorded for this clonotype. This chain connects TRBV6-2 or TRBV6-3 to TRBJ1-6, with 7 bases identical to TRBD1. The germline V gene has CDR1 MNHEY and CDR2 SVGEGT. V lost 5 bases, J lost 9 bases, and 10 bases stayed unmatched. The CDR3 is 15 amino acids. As DNA, the CDR3 is TGTGCCAGCAGTCGCGAGTTGAGGGGGCGTTCACCCCTCCACTTT. Translated, it gives CASSRELRGRSPLHF.

The CDR3 here is CASSQGGTGYYEQYF. The CDR3 DNA reads TGTGCCAGCAGCCAAGGGGGGACAGGTTACTACGAGCAGTACTTC. The V call is TRBV7-2, the J call TRBJ2-7, with 8 bases lining up with TRBD1. V shed 5 bases, J shed 3 bases, and the junction held 9 bases outside the gene matches. This CDR3 has 15 amino acids. The germline CDR1 and CDR2 sequences are SGHTA and FQGNSA.

In this sample, this clonotype turned up a few times. The chain uses TRBV20-1 and TRBJ1-6; D not resolved. Looked up from germline, CDR1 is DFQATT and CDR2 is SNEGSKA (reference sequence). The CDR3 has 14 amino acids. Trimming cost V 1 base and J 5 bases, with 9 bases left between them. CDR3 sequence: CSARVHRNNSPLHF. CDR3 DNA sequence: TGCAGTGCTAGAGTCCACAGAAATAATTCACCCCTCCACTTT.